This entry lists 25 T cell receptor beta chains sequenced from one sample in a study of blood T cell repertoires in COVID-19. Generated by immunoSEQ multiplex PCR, the TCRdb table keeps only in-frame clones and is missing some. The repertoire includes 130,000 to 150,000 clones, under 90% of them detected once, and over 5% sits in the top ten. The sample comprised peripheral blood. All receptors derive from a human donor in a cohort sampled during active COVID-19.

The CDR3: CASSPRLAATGELFF. DNA for the CDR3: TGTGCCAGCAGCCCGAGACTAGCAGCCACCGGGGAGCTGTTTTTT. The gene calls are TRBV7-3 and TRBJ2-2; 7 nucleotides align to TRBD2. Trimming cost V 5 bases and J 4 bases; bases outside gene matches: 7. The V gene's germline CDR1 is SGHTA and CDR2 FQGTGA. The CDR3 runs to 15 residues.

The chain combines TRBV5-4 with TRBJ2-3; TRBD1 matches at 10 bases. The V and J ends lost 2 bases and 3 bases, in that order; junction bases with no gene match: 3. The CDR3 loop spans 15 amino acids. CDR1 and CDR2 (germline): SGHNT, YYREEE (reference sequence). CDR3 protein: CASSLWTGGTDTQYF. CDR3 DNA sequence: TGTGCCAGCAGCTTATGGACAGGGGGAACAGATACGCAGTATTTT.

This chain connects TRBV4-1 to TRBJ2-7; 8 bases agree with TRBD1. The germline gives CDR1 MGHRA, CDR2 YSYEKL. The CDR3 is 15 amino acids. With 5 bases clipped from V and 2 bases from J, the junction kept 8 bases outside the gene matches. Here the CDR3 reads CASSNLRDRTYEQYF. CDR3 in DNA: TGCGCCAGCAGCAATCTAAGGGACAGGACCTACGAGCAGTACTTC.

The CDR3 DNA is TGTGCCAGCAGTACGGGGGGGAGGAATGAGCAGTTCTTC. It translates to CASSTGGRNEQFF. The chain uses TRBV28 and TRBJ2-1; 8 bases agree with TRBD2. Germline V gene sequence: CDR1 MDHEN, CDR2 SYDVKM. The CDR3 has 13 amino acids. The trim removed 5 bases at V and 7 bases at J, leaving 4 bases unmatched. Supplemented by reference TRBV28 and TRBJ2-1, the full variable domain reads DVKVTQSSRYLVKRTGEKVFLECVQDMDHENMFWYRQDPGLGLRLIYFSYDVKMKEKGDIPEGYSVSREKKERFSLILESASTNQTSMYLCASSTGGRNEQFFGPGTRLTVL.

The gene calls are TRBV20-1 and TRBJ2-5, with D unresolved. Germline assignment: CDR1 DFQATT and CDR2 SNEGSKA (reference sequence). CDR3 length equals 11 residues. Trimming cost V 4 bases and J 2 bases, with 5 bases left between them. CDR3 amino acids: CSATKQETQYF. In nucleotides, the CDR3 is TGCAGTGCTACAAAACAAGAGACCCAGTACTTC.

The chain recombines TRBV7-8 with TRBJ2-2, with 9 bases fitting TRBD2. Germline CDR1 reads SGHVS; CDR2 reads FQNEAQ. Trimming removed 1 base from V and 8 bases from J; junction bases left unmatched: 8. This CDR3 is built from 16 residues. The CDR3 coding sequence is TGTGCCAGCAGCTTAGAGGGACTAGCTGGGCTAGGGGAGCTGTTTTTT. Residues: CASSLEGLAGLGELFF.

The V and J genes are TRBV5-4 and TRBJ2-7; D perhaps matches TRBD2 (6 bases). There are 16 residues in the CDR3. In germline, CDR1 is SGHNT, CDR2 YYREEE (reference sequence). V was trimmed by 4 bases and J by 5 bases, leaving 22 bases between them. The CDR3 reads CASSVSPAARRDEQYF. Written as DNA, the CDR3 is TGTGCCAGCAGCGTGAGCCCCGCCGCTAGGAGGGACGAGCAGTACTTC.

The J gene is TRBJ1-3, the V gene TRBV18; TRBD1 aligns across 8 bases. The CDR3 sequence is 16 residues long. Germline CDR1 is KGHSH and CDR2 is LQKENI. V was clipped by 3 bases and J by 1 base; unmatched bases: 5. CDR3 bases: TGTGCCAGCTCACCTGTCAGGGGGCAATCTGGAAACACCATATATTTT. Residues: CASSPVRGQSGNTIYF.

The chain recombines TRBV6-6 with TRBJ1-4, with D possibly TRBD1 on 6 matching bases. Germline CDR1 and CDR2: MNHNY and SVGAGI (reference sequence). Trimming left V 10 bases short and J 4 bases short, with 16 bases between. The length of the CDR3 is 14 residues. The DNA for the CDR3 is TGTGCCACCTCCCGAGGGGGATTTAATGAAAAACTGTTTTTT. As protein: CATSRGGFNEKLFF.

The gene calls are TRBV3-1 (or the pseudogene TRBV3-2) and TRBJ1-6, with D tentatively TRBD1 (5 bases). Germline CDR1 LGHDT, CDR2 YNNKEL (reference sequence). This CDR3 contains 15 residues. Trimming pared 4 bases from V and 6 bases from J, leaving 13 bases between. The CDR3 region has the DNA TGTGCCAGCAGCCCCCGGATGGGGGGTAATTCACCCCTCCACTTT. Translated: CASSPRMGGNSPLHF.

This clone was observed a handful of times. The rearrangement uses TRBV10-3 and TRBJ2-7, with 10 bases fitting TRBD2. The ends lost 10 bases at V and 6 bases at J; junction bases unmatched: 12. The germline V gene has CDR1 ENHRY and CDR2 SYGVKD. This CDR3 is 14 amino acids long. The CDR3 sequence: CATRPSGGSLEQYF. The DNA of the CDR3 is TGTGCCACCAGACCTAGCGGGGGTTCTCTCGAGCAGTACTTC.

The chain recombines TRBV10-3 with TRBJ1-5; D is unresolved. V was trimmed by 1 base and J by 4 bases, leaving 17 bases between them. Looked up from germline, CDR1 is ENHRY and CDR2 is SYGVKD. This CDR3 has 17 amino acids. The CDR3 protein is CAISEWAVRGKNQPQHF. The CDR3 DNA sequence: TGTGCCATCAGTGAGTGGGCGGTGCGGGGTAAGAATCAGCCCCAGCATTTT.

J is TRBJ1-5 and V is TRBV4-1, with 7 bases matching TRBD1. The CDR3 totals 15 residues. Unmatched junction bases numbered 6, after V lost 1 base and J lost 6 bases. Germline V CDR1 and CDR2: MGHRA, YSYEKL. The CDR3 loop reads CASSQVVAGGQPQHF. CDR3 in DNA: TGCGCCAGCAGCCAAGTGGTAGCAGGGGGTCAGCCCCAGCATTTT.

The rearrangement joins TRBV19 to TRBJ2-2; D remains ambiguous. V lost 3 bases and J lost 5, with 13 bases in between. This CDR3 spans 15 amino acids. The germline CDR1 and CDR2 sequences are LNHDA and SQIVND (reference sequence). The CDR3 bases are TGTGCCAGTAGTATTCTAGTAGCCCAAACCGGGGAGCTGTTTTTT. Translating gives CASSILVAQTGELFF.

Here the CDR3 reads CASSARQGSYNEQFF. DNA of the CDR3: TGCGCCAGCAGCGCTCGACAGGGTAGCTACAATGAGCAGTTCTTC. The genes are TRBV5-1 and TRBJ2-1; 7 positions agree with TRBD1. The ends lost 4 bases at V and 3 bases at J; junction bases unmatched: 7. Germline-derived CDR1 and CDR2 are SGHRS and YFSETQ. CDR3 length: 15 amino acids.

The V gene is TRBV7-3, the J gene TRBJ1-1; tentatively, D is TRBD1 (5 bases). The CDR3 sequence is 15 residues long. Germline values: CDR1 SGHTA, CDR2 FQGTGA. V was clipped by 2 bases and J by 1 base, with 11 bases between them. The CDR3 DNA reads TGTGCCAGCAGCTTATATCGCCAGGGGAACACTGAAGCTTTCTTT. Residues: CASSLYRQGNTEAFF.

The V and J genes are TRBV5-4 and TRBJ2-7; 7 bases map to TRBD1. J gave up 5 bases and V 4 bases, and 9 bases lay outside the gene matches. Germline CDR1 is SGHNT and CDR2 is YYREEE (reference sequence). This CDR3 contains 14 residues. CDR3 DNA sequence: TGTGCCAGCAGCGTTGACAGGGTGGCGGACGAGCAGTACTTC. This encodes CASSVDRVADEQYF.

This sequence joins TRBV6-2 or TRBV6-3 and TRBJ2-1; the D is unclear. The CDR3 extends over 16 amino acids. Trimming stripped 2 bases from V and 4 bases from J, with 15 bases between. Germline CDR1 reads MNHEY; CDR2 reads SVGEGT. DNA of the CDR3: TGTGCCAGCAGTTACCCCGGCGGTAGTGTATACAATGAGCAGTTCTTC. Encoded protein: CASSYPGGSVYNEQFF.

As DNA, the CDR3 is TGTGCCAGCAGCGTAGGCCACGGGTTCGAGCAGTACTTC. This sequence encodes CASSVGHGFEQYF. The chain links TRBV9 to TRBJ2-7; no definite D call. Trimming shortened V by 0 bases and J by 6 bases, and 10 bases separated the two germline ends. There are 13 residues in the CDR3. Germline lookup yields CDR1 SGDLS and CDR2 YYNGEE.

This sequence joins TRBV5-1 and TRBJ2-3; D is unclear. Germline CDR1 SGHRS, CDR2 YFSETQ. Trimming stripped 1 base from V and 1 base from J, with 7 bases between. The CDR3 loop spans 14 amino acids. The CDR3 nucleotides read TGCGCCAGCAGCTTGAGCGCCCGCACAGATACGCAGTATTTT. Encoded protein: CASSLSARTDTQYF.

The chain links TRBV5-1 to TRBJ1-4, with D maybe TRBD1 (6 bases). This CDR3 is built from 18 residues. Trimming cost V 0 bases and J 0 bases, with 15 bases left between them. Germline-derived CDR1 and CDR2 are SGHRS and YFSETQ. As DNA, the CDR3 is TGCGCCAGCAGCTTGGGGGCAGGGGCCTCAGCAACTAATGAAAAACTGTTTTTT. Encoded protein: CASSLGAGASATNEKLFF.

The chain has TRBV2 and TRBJ2-7; maybe TRBD2 (5 bases). The CDR3 spans 15 residues. Germline CDR1 SNHLY, CDR2 FYNNEI. Trimming left V 0 bases short and J 5 bases short, with 14 bases between. CDR3 DNA sequence: TGTGCCAGCAGTGAAGCGCGTGGACGAGCGGACGAGCAGTACTTC. It is translated as CASSEARGRADEQYF.

The rearrangement joins TRBV9 to TRBJ2-7, with 13 bases identical to TRBD2. J lost 3 bases, V lost 3 bases, and 6 bases had no gene match. Germline CDR1 reads SGDLS; CDR2 reads YYNGEE. The CDR3 totals 16 residues. The CDR3 DNA sequence: TGTGCCAGCAGCGCAGGGACTAGCGGGGAGGGCTACGAGCAGTACTTC. This sequence encodes CASSAGTSGEGYEQYF.

V and J are TRBV7-9 and TRBJ2-3; D might be TRBD1 (5 bases). There are 16 residues in the CDR3. V was trimmed by 5 bases and J by 6 bases, leaving 21 bases between them. CDR1 is SEHNR, CDR2 FQNEAQ, per germline (reference sequence). The CDR3 loop is CASSPDGALSGDTQYF. The CDR3 region has the DNA TGTGCCAGCAGCCCAGATGGGGCCCTCTCAGGGGATACGCAGTATTTT.

The chain combines TRBV28 with TRBJ1-5, with TRBD1 identical over 10 bases. V was pared by 4 bases and J by 4 bases, with 4 bases of the junction left unmatched. This CDR3 has 15 residues. CDR1 is MDHEN and CDR2 is SYDVKM in the germline V gene. CDR3 in amino acids: CASSSDRGQNQPQHF. For the CDR3, the DNA is TGTGCCAGCAGTTCAGACAGGGGGCAAAATCAGCCCCAGCATTTT.